Here is one T cell receptor (beta chain) with its context. Its specificity is unknown. Following RNA extraction, reverse transcription yielded cDNA that acted as the sequencing template. The repertoire was sequenced with immunoSEQ multiplex PCR; TCRdb's copy has only in-frame clones and lacks some. In the table there are about 120,000 clones, about 50% of which are singletons. The CDR3 length is 15 residues. CDR1 and CDR2 (germline): KGHSH, LQKENI. V gave up 7 bases and J gave up 4 bases; unmatched junction bases: 10. This entry comes from a study of CD8+ T cells in alopecia areata. On the study more broadly: Treated individuals took tofacitinib by mouth, 5 to 10 mg twice daily. Study-wide findings and caveats: While tofacitinib was given, many expanded lesional clones persisted in scalp and blood. Scalp clonality, along with expanded CD8+ clones among the top 100, was significantly decreased by tofacitinib.

Treatment noted: oral pan-JAK inhibitor, 5-10 mg twice daily. Using a FACSAria, the CD4+ and CD8+ T cells were sorted from the PBMCs. The sample here was CD4+ T cells sorted from blood, taken at week 4, from a patient treated with tofacitinib. This TCR was sampled from a human donor with alopecia areata. The chain links TRBV18 to TRBJ2-1; 7 bases align to TRBD1. CDR3 amino acids: CASLLNRDRYNEQFF. As DNA, the CDR3 is TGTGCCAGCTTACTCAACCGGGACAGATACAATGAGCAGTTCTTC.